A selection of T cell receptor beta chains follows, all from one sample in a study of CD8 T cells in ankylosing spondylitis. TCRdb analysed the 5' RACE reads with MiXCR anew, one entry per CDR3 protein. The table has more than 30,000 distinct CDR3 sequences, roughly 13% seen once; the top ten hold roughly 32%. The sequenced sample was synovial fluid, either unsorted or a sorted T cell fraction (not recorded which). The receptors shown here come from a male donor with ankylosing spondylitis. Both conserved end residues are part of each CDR3. D genes are given only for firm matches. Clone size is not always given. Where it is, it says once, few, many or a class for expanded clones.

d_call | cdr3_length | clone_size | j_call | v_call | cdr3_nt | cdr3_aa
- | 13 | many | TRBJ2-2 | TRBV12-3/TRBV12-4 | TGTGCCAGCCGATTACAAGGAACCGGGGAGCTGTTTTTT | CASRLQGTGELFF
- | 14 | few | TRBJ1-3 | TRBV30 | TGTGCCTGGAGTCACCAGGGCTCTGGAAACACCATATATTTT | CAWSHQGSGNTIYF
- | 17 | - | TRBJ2-3 | TRBV7-9 | TGTGCAAGCAGCAACCCGATCGACTCCTGGATGAGAGATACGCAGTATTTT | CASSNPIDSWMRDTQYF
- | 16 | many | TRBJ2-6 | TRBV6-4 | TGTGCCAGCAGTGAGGATGGGGACTCTGGGGCCAACGTCCTGACTTTC | CASSEDGDSGANVLTF
- | 16 | - | TRBJ2-6 | TRBV6-2/TRBV6-3 | TGTGCCAGCAGTCGGACCCCTAGAATGGGGGCCAACGTCCTGACTTTC | CASSRTPRMGANVLTF
- | 14 | few | TRBJ2-7 | TRBV7-8 | TGTGCCAGCAGCTTAGGCCAGATCCTCTACGAGCAGTACTTC | CASSLGQILYEQYF
- | 17 | few | TRBJ1-1 | TRBV28 | TGTGCCAGCAGTTCCTTCCTTAGGGACATCCCAGACACTGAAGCTTTCTTT | CASSSFLRDIPDTEAFF
- | 14 | many | TRBJ2-5 | TRBV28 | TGTGCCAGCAGTTTAGGAGAGGTTCGGGAGACCCAGTACTTC | CASSLGEVRETQYF
TRBD2 | 14 | many | TRBJ2-5 | TRBV5-1 | TGCGCCAGCAGCTTGGGGACTAGCAGAGAGACCCAGTACTTC | CASSLGTSRETQYF
- | 12 | - | TRBJ1-4 | TRBV27 | TGTGCCAGCAGTTTACAGGGTACAAAACTGTTTTTT | CASSLQGTKLFF
- | 14 | few | TRBJ2-7 | TRBV7-9 | TGTGCCAGCAGCTCCTTTGCGGGAACCTACGAGCAGTACTTC | CASSSFAGTYEQYF
- | 15 | many | TRBJ2-7 | TRBV7-2 | TGTGCCAGCAGCTCTACGGGACACCACTTCTACGAGCAGTACTTC | CASSSTGHHFYEQYF
- | 13 | - | TRBJ2-7 | TRBV27 | TGTGCCAGCAGTTCCGGGACATCACAAGAGCAGTACTTC | CASSSGTSQEQYF
- | 14 | few | TRBJ1-5 | TRBV6-2/TRBV6-3 | TGTGCCAGCAGTTACAAGAACAGCAATCAGCCCCAGCATTTT | CASSYKNSNQPQHF
TRBD2 | 19 | few | TRBJ2-3 | TRBV27 | TGTGCCAGCAGTTTACTATCGGGGGGGGCGCTTTGGATGGCAGATACGCAGTATTTT | CASSLLSGGALWMADTQYF
TRBD2 | 16 | - | TRBJ2-1 | TRBV10-2 | TGCGCCAGCTATTCCCATTCGGGAGGACCCTACAATGAGCAGTTCTTC | CASYSHSGGPYNEQFF
- | 12 | few | TRBJ2-7 | TRBV7-9 | TGTGCCAGCAGCCCCACTATGGACGAGCAGTACTTC | CASSPTMDEQYF
- | 15 | few | TRBJ1-2 | TRBV27 | TGTGCCAGCAGTTTACGTTTAGAGCCCGCCAGGGGCTACACCTTC | CASSLRLEPARGYTF
TRBD1 | 14 | many | TRBJ2-1 | TRBV15 | TGTGCCACCGCCGGGACAGGGATAATAGGCGAGCAGTTCTTC | CATAGTGIIGEQFF
- | 9 | few | TRBJ1-1 | TRBV20-1 | TGCAGTGCCCACACCGAAGCTTTCTTT | CSAHTEAFF
TRBD1 | 16 | - | TRBJ1-2 | TRBV5-1 | TGCGCCAGCAGCTTGGCCGTGGACAGGGGGCCCAGTGGCTACACCTTC | CASSLAVDRGPSGYTF
- | 15 | many | TRBJ2-3 | TRBV9 | TGTGCCAGCAGCGTAGCGGTGGATAGCACAGATACGCAGTATTTT | CASSVAVDSTDTQYF
- | 14 | many | TRBJ1-5 | TRBV6-1 | TGTGCCAGCAGTGAAACGCCAGAGAATCAGCCCCAGCATTTT | CASSETPENQPQHF
- | 13 | - | TRBJ1-1 | TRBV28 | TGTGCCAGCACCGCCTCCGGATACACTGAAGCTTTCTTT | CASTASGYTEAFF
- | 15 | many | TRBJ2-3 | TRBV4-2 | TGTGCCAGCAGCCCTACCCGCGGAGCGGCAGATACGCAGTATTTT | CASSPTRGAADTQYF
TRBD1 | 14 | many | TRBJ1-5 | TRBV12-3/TRBV12-4 | TGTGCCAGCAGTTTCAGGGGGGAGAATCAGCCCCAGCATTTT | CASSFRGENQPQHF
- | 13 | many | TRBJ2-3 | TRBV12-3/TRBV12-4 | TGTGCCAGCAGTGATGACTTATCCGATACGCAGTATTTT | CASSDDLSDTQYF
TRBD2 | 15 | few | TRBJ2-1 | TRBV29-1 | TGCAGCGTTCTCGGACTAGCGGGTACCTACAATGAGCAGTTCTTC | CSVLGLAGTYNEQFF
- | 12 | medium-sized | TRBJ1-1 | TRBV2 | TGTGCCAGCAGCTCACGTAATCCTGAAGCTTTCTTT | CASSSRNPEAFF
- | 13 | - | TRBJ1-2 | TRBV20-1 | TGCAGTGCGCGGGACTTAAGCATGGGTGGCTACACCTTC | CSARDLSMGGYTF
TRBD2 | 16 | few | TRBJ2-7 | TRBV4-2 | TGTGCCAGCAGCCAAGATCCCACTAGCGGGGCTAACGAGCAGTACTTC | CASSQDPTSGANEQYF
- | 16 | few | TRBJ2-6 | TRBV4-3 | TGCGCCAGCAGCCCCTACGGGAGTTCTGGGGCCAACGTCCTGACTTTC | CASSPYGSSGANVLTF
- | 15 | - | TRBJ1-2 | TRBV29-1 | TGCAGCGTTGACCGTGGAACAGCGCAAAGCTTGGGCTACACCTTC | CSVDRGTAQSLGYTF
- | 16 | few | TRBJ2-1 | TRBV4-3 | TGCGCCAGCAGCCAAGTTTCCGGGAGCTCCTACAATGAGCAGTTCTTC | CASSQVSGSSYNEQFF
- | 16 | - | TRBJ2-1 | TRBV11-3 | TGTGCCAGCAGCCCACACCGGGCTGAGACAGGAAATGAGCAGTTCTTC | CASSPHRAETGNEQFF
- | 14 | many | TRBJ2-5 | TRBV27 | TGTGCCAGCAGTTTATCGTGGAGGGAAGAGACCCAGTACTTC | CASSLSWREETQYF
- | 17 | many | TRBJ1-4 | TRBV5-1 | TGCGCCAGCAGGCGGACGGGAGGACGTTCAACTAATGAAAAACTGTTTTTT | CASRRTGGRSTNEKLFF
- | 16 | many | TRBJ2-6 | TRBV30 | TGTGCCTGGAGTGTAACAGGGACCTCTGGGGCCAACGTCCTGACTTTC | CAWSVTGTSGANVLTF
- | 17 | - | TRBJ2-7 | TRBV10-3 | TGTGCCATCAGTGTGGCGGGTCACCCCCTGAGGGTCTACGAGCAGTACTTC | CAISVAGHPLRVYEQYF
- | 17 | few | TRBJ2-3 | TRBV10-3 | TGTGCCATCAGTGAGTTAGGGGGAGAGGTGGGCACAGATACGCAGTATTTT | CAISELGGEVGTDTQYF
- | 15 | few | TRBJ2-3 | TRBV27 | TGTGCCAGCAACCCTGGGGACCGGACCCTTGATACGCAGTATTTT | CASNPGDRTLDTQYF
- | 14 | many | TRBJ2-1 | TRBV13 | TGTGCCAGCAGCTCTAGACTAGATGGTTATGAGCAGTTCTTC | CASSSRLDGYEQFF
- | 13 | - | TRBJ2-5 | TRBV27 | TGTGCCAGCAGTTTTGTGGGTGGGGAGACCCAGTACTTC | CASSFVGGETQYF